One and the same sample provided the 28 T cell receptor beta chains below, sequenced in a study of OX40 agonist ivuxolimab in advanced cancers. Only in-frame clones appear in the TCRdb table, and some are missing; sequencing was by immunoSEQ multiplex PCR. The sample records roughly 70,000 clones, about nine tenths being singletons. The sample was CD4+ or CD8+ T cells sorted from blood, taken in a trial of the OX40 agonist ivuxolimab. Receptors were obtained from an adult with an advanced solid tumor such as melanoma, head and neck, liver or kidney cancer.

This chain links TRBV18 with TRBJ1-1, with 9 bases fitting TRBD1. The CDR3 is 14 residues long. The V gene end was trimmed by 5 bases and the J gene end by 5 bases; junction bases not matched to a gene: 6. Germline CDR1 and CDR2: KGHSH and LQKENI. The CDR3 nucleotides read TGTGCCAGCTCAACACAGGGGGCGGGGACTGAAGCTTTCTTT. Encoded protein: CASSTQGAGTEAFF.

The chain recombines TRBV6-1 with TRBJ2-5; 10 positions match TRBD2. The V and J ends lost 4 bases and 5 bases, in that order; junction bases with no gene match: 7. CDR1 MNHNS and CDR2 SASEGT come from the germline V gene. The CDR3 covers 15 residues. CDR3 sequence: CASSGSGRADETQYF. CDR3 nucleotide sequence: TGTGCCAGCAGTGGAAGCGGGAGGGCCGACGAGACCCAGTACTTC.

The V gene is TRBV5-4, the J gene TRBJ2-3; tentatively, D is TRBD2 (5 bases). The CDR3 runs to 14 residues. In germline, CDR1 is SGHNT, CDR2 YYREEE (reference sequence). V dropped 4 bases and J dropped 4 bases, with 13 bases sitting between them. The CDR3 loop reads CASSLKGVPDTQYF. In DNA, the CDR3 is TGTGCCAGCAGCCTTAAGGGAGTCCCAGATACGCAGTATTTT.

The genes are TRBV6-1 and TRBJ1-5; D remains unclear. Germline CDR1 and CDR2: MNHNS and SASEGT. Trimming left V 1 base short and J 4 bases short, with 11 bases between. This CDR3 comprises 15 residues. The CDR3 DNA sequence: TGTGCCAGCAGTGAAGAATTCGGCCCAAATCAGCCCCAGCATTTT. Translation gives CASSEEFGPNQPQHF.

The V and J genes are TRBV21-1 and TRBJ1-1. TRBV21-1 is a documented pseudogene. This CDR3 has 15 amino acids. CDR3 coding DNA: TGTGCCAGCAGCCCCCGGGACGGACAGAACACTGAAGCTTTCTTT. Its translation: CASSPRDGQNTEAFF.

The V and J genes are TRBV18 and TRBJ2-1, with TRBD1 matching 8 bases. The germline CDR1 and CDR2 sequences are KGHSH and LQKENI. V was pared by 4 bases and J by 7 bases, with 9 bases of the junction left unmatched. The CDR3 has 15 amino acids. CDR3 bases: TGTGCCAGCTCACGTTCGACAGGGGTCTGGAATGAGCAGTTCTTC. The encoded protein is CASSRSTGVWNEQFF.

The V and J genes are TRBV28 and TRBJ1-4; no clear D gene. V dropped 7 bases and J dropped 6 bases, with 9 bases sitting between them. CDR1 MDHEN and CDR2 SYDVKM come from the germline V gene. This CDR3 has 12 amino acids. The CDR3 DNA reads as TGTGCCAGCACCCTTAATTATGAAAAACTGTTTTTT. Protein: CASTLNYEKLFF.

The gene calls are TRBV7-9 and TRBJ2-7; 8 bases are a match to TRBD1. This CDR3 contains 14 residues. The V segment lost 2 bases and the J segment 4 bases; nucleotides outside the gene matches: 4. Germline V gives CDR1 SEHNR, CDR2 FQNEAQ (reference sequence). CDR3: CASSLWDRWYEQYF. The CDR3 DNA reads as TGTGCCAGCAGCTTATGGGACAGGTGGTACGAGCAGTACTTC. The whole variable domain, filled in from reference TRBV7-9 and TRBJ2-7, reads DTGVSQNPRHKITKRGQNVTFRCDPISEHNRLYWYRQTLGQGPEFLTYFQNEAQLEKSRLLSDRFSAERPKGSFSTLEIQRTEQGDSAMYLCASSLWDRWYEQYFGPGTRLTVT.

The chain employs TRBV12-5 and TRBJ2-3; 7 bases are a match to TRBD2. CDR1 is LGHNT, CDR2 FRNRAP, per germline. The length of the CDR3 is 16 residues. The junction had 3 bases not matched to a gene; V was cut back by 0 bases and J by 0 bases. For the CDR3, the DNA is TGTGCTAGTGGTTTGGTAAGGCGGGGGAGCACAGATACGCAGTATTTT. Residues: CASGLVRRGSTDTQYF. Full variable domain (missing parts from reference TRBV12-5 and TRBJ2-3): DARVTQTPRHKVTEMGQEVTMRCQPILGHNTVFWYRQTMMQGLELLAYFRNRAPLDDSGMPKDRFSAEMPDATLATLKIQPSEPRDSAVYFCASGLVRRGSTDTQYFGPGTRLTVL.

The chain has TRBV19 and TRBJ1-1; no reliable D call. Trimming removed 4 bases at V and 0 bases at J, with 12 bases between. This CDR3 spans 15 amino acids. The germline CDR1 and CDR2 sequences are LNHDA and SQIVND (reference sequence). The DNA for the CDR3 is TGTGCCAGTAGTAGGGAGGGTACGATGAACACTGAAGCTTTCTTT. Translated, it gives CASSREGTMNTEAFF.

CDR3 sequence reads: CASSRQSYGYTF. DNA of the CDR3: TGTGCCAGTAGTAGACAGAGCTATGGCTACACCTTC. This chain links TRBV19 with TRBJ1-2, with a possible D match to TRBD1 (5 bases). V lost 4 bases and J lost 4, with 7 bases in between. The germline CDR1 and CDR2 sequences are LNHDA and SQIVND (reference sequence). This CDR3 region has 12 residues.

A remark on this clone: Other DNA variants within this sample encode the same CDR3. This chain joins TRBV28 and TRBJ2-7; D is unclear. The germline CDR1 and CDR2 sequences are MDHEN and SYDVKM. The CDR3 runs to 13 residues. The ends were cut back, 5 bases at V and 3 bases at J, with 11 bases in the middle. CDR3 protein: CASSLNWGYEQYF. The CDR3 region has the DNA TGTGCCAGCAGTCTAAATTGGGGCTACGAGCAGTACTTC.

CDR3 coding DNA: TGTGCCAGCAGTAAAACCCGCCTGGACAGAGACTCAAACTATGGCTACACCTTC. This codes for CASSKTRLDRDSNYGYTF. The chain links TRBV5-4 to TRBJ1-2; possibly TRBD1 for D (6 bases). The germline V and J ends were trimmed by 5 bases and 2 bases, with 25 bases remaining between them. This CDR3 has 18 amino acids. Germline values: CDR1 SGHNT, CDR2 YYREEE (reference sequence).

The gene calls are TRBV4-1 and TRBJ2-7; 8 bases are a match to TRBD2. Germline CDR1 reads MGHRA; CDR2 reads YSYEKL. The V and J ends lost 1 base and 0 bases, in that order; junction bases with no gene match: 2. The CDR3 contains 15 residues. DNA for the CDR3: TGCGCCAGCAGCCAAGCGGGAGGGTTCTCCTACGAGCAGTACTTC. Translated: CASSQAGGFSYEQYF.

This chain uses TRBV10-3 with TRBJ2-1, with D perhaps TRBD2 (5 bases). CDR1 ENHRY and CDR2 SYGVKD come from the germline V gene. V lost 5 bases and J 0 bases, leaving 14 bases between the germline ends. This CDR3 comprises 16 residues. CDR3 sequence: CAISPTGIPSYNEQFF. Here the CDR3 DNA reads TGTGCCATCAGTCCCACCGGGATCCCCTCCTACAATGAGCAGTTCTTC.

This rearrangement joins TRBV18 to TRBJ1-5; D is possibly TRBD1 (5 bases). The CDR3 contains 13 residues. Germline loops: CDR1 KGHSH, CDR2 LQKENI. The germline V and J ends were trimmed by 2 bases and 6 bases, with 8 bases remaining between them. CDR3 nucleotides: TGTGCCAGCTCACCAGGGGCTGGTCAGCCCCAGCATTTT. The encoded protein is CASSPGAGQPQHF.

The V and J genes are TRBV28 and TRBJ2-7, with TRBD1 as a possible D gene (6 bases). V dropped 5 bases and J dropped 7 bases, with 15 bases sitting between them. Germline-derived CDR1 and CDR2 are MDHEN and SYDVKM. CDR3 length equals 13 residues. CDR3 sequence: CASSRTTGSEQYF. In nucleotides, the CDR3 is TGTGCCAGCAGTCGAACGACAGGATCGGAGCAGTACTTC.

The rearrangement joins TRBV5-5 to TRBJ1-1; 10 bases map to TRBD1. The V and J ends lost 3 bases and 5 bases, in that order; junction bases with no gene match: 10. Germline V lookup: CDR1 SGHKS, CDR2 YYEKEE (reference sequence). There are 16 residues in the CDR3. CDR3: CASSSLGQGVGTEAFF. The CDR3 nucleotides are TGTGCCAGCAGCTCCCTCGGACAGGGGGTAGGAACTGAAGCTTTCTTT.

This clone was seen a single time. The chain is built from TRBV4-2 and TRBJ2-5, with 10 bases aligning to TRBD2. V shed 0 bases, J shed 5 bases, and the junction held 6 bases outside the gene matches. Germline values: CDR1 LGHNA, CDR2 YNFKEQ. The CDR3 extends over 16 amino acids. The CDR3 DNA follows: TGTGCCAGCAGCCAAGACCTAGCGGGAGACGGGGAGACCCAGTACTTC. This gives the protein CASSQDLAGDGETQYF.

J is TRBJ1-1 and V is TRBV7-3; D not certain. CDR1 and CDR2 from the germline V gene are SGHTA and FQGTGA. The V end was cut by 0 bases, the J end by 3 bases, with 14 bases between. CDR3 length equals 16 residues. CDR3: CASSLTGLNGDTEAFF. As DNA, the CDR3 is TGTGCCAGCAGCTTAACAGGGCTGAATGGGGACACTGAAGCTTTCTTT.

The CDR3 nucleotides read TGCGCCAGCAGCTCCTACGACCTGCGCGCCGGGGAGCTGTTTTTT. Residues: CASSSYDLRAGELFF. This sequence joins TRBV4-1 and TRBJ2-2; no firm D call. V lost 5 bases, J lost 6 bases, and 16 bases lay in between. Germline-derived CDR1 and CDR2 are MGHRA and YSYEKL. The CDR3 sequence is 15 residues long.

The V call is TRBV11-2, the J call TRBJ1-4, with 7 nucleotides matching TRBD1. J lost 8 bases, V lost 7 bases, and 13 bases had no gene match. CDR1 is SGHAT and CDR2 is FQNNGV in the germline V gene. The CDR3 contains 15 residues. The DNA for the CDR3 is TGTGCCAGCACCCCAAGAGGGGGCCTGATGGAAAAACTGTTTTTT. As protein: CASTPRGGLMEKLFF.

The CDR3 spells CASSPPGAHNQPQHF. Here the CDR3 DNA reads TGTGCCAGCTCACCACCAGGAGCGCACAATCAGCCCCAGCATTTT. The chain employs TRBV18 and TRBJ1-5; D uncertain. The V end was cut by 0 bases, the J end by 3 bases, with 9 bases between. CDR1 and CDR2 from the germline V gene are KGHSH and LQKENI. The CDR3 runs to 15 residues.

The table lists this clone with a count of one. The rearrangement uses TRBV28 and TRBJ1-1; TRBD1 is a possible D gene (5 bases). This CDR3 spans 15 amino acids. V was trimmed by 3 bases and J by 2 bases, leaving 13 bases between them. Germline-derived CDR1 and CDR2 are MDHEN and SYDVKM. The CDR3 loop is CASSFSGGLNTEAFF. In DNA form, the CDR3 reads TGTGCCAGCAGTTTTAGCGGGGGTTTAAACACTGAAGCTTTCTTT.

Written as DNA, the CDR3 is TGCGCCAGCAGCTTGGCAGGGAACAATCAGCCCCAGCATTTT. The encoded protein is CASSLAGNNQPQHF. This chain connects TRBV5-1 to TRBJ1-5, with TRBD1 as a possible D gene (5 bases). V dropped 0 bases and J dropped 3 bases, with 7 bases sitting between them. This CDR3 has 14 amino acids. CDR1 is SGHRS and CDR2 is YFSETQ in the germline V gene.

V and J are TRBV29-1 and TRBJ1-2, with D uncertain. Trimming left V 5 bases short and J 6 bases short, with 16 bases between. The germline CDR1 and CDR2 sequences are SQVTM and ANQGSEA. CDR3 size: 13 residues. CDR3 nucleotides: TGCAGCGTTCTCCCCCCCGGGGTCCATGGCTACACCTTC. It translates to CSVLPPGVHGYTF.

This chain joins TRBV19 and TRBJ2-2; D is undetermined. The CDR3 consists of 14 residues. Germline V gene data show CDR1 as LNHDA and CDR2 as SQIVND (reference sequence). V lost 3 bases, J lost 1 base, and 6 bases lay in between. The chain's CDR3 is CASSILQNTGELFF. CDR3 DNA: TGTGCCAGTAGTATTTTACAGAACACCGGGGAGCTGTTTTTT.

The chain couples TRBV5-5 to TRBJ2-7; 7 bases agree with TRBD1. The V gene's germline CDR1 is SGHKS and CDR2 YYEKEE (reference sequence). Trimming at V came to 0 bases and at J to 3 bases, leaving 6 bases not matched to a gene. This CDR3 spans 15 amino acids. Here the CDR3 reads CASSLDPGQNYEQYF. CDR3 DNA: TGTGCCAGCAGCTTGGACCCGGGACAGAACTACGAGCAGTACTTC.